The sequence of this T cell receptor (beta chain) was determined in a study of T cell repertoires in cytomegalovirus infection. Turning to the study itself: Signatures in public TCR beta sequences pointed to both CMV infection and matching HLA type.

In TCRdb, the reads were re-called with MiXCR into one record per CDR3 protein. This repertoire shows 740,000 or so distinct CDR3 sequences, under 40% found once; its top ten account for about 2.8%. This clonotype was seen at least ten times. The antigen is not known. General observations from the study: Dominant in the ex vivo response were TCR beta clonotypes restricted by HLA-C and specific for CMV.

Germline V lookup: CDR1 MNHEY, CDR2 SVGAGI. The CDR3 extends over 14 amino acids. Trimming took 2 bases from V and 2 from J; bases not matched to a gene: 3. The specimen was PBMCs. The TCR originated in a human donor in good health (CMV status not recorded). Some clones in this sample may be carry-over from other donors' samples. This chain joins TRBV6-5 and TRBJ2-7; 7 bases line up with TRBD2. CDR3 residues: CASSYGAGAYEQYF. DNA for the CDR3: TGTGCCAGCAGTTACGGGGCGGGGGCCTACGAGCAGTACTTC.